The source of this TCR beta chain is a study of response to subunit inactivated influenza vaccine. A single record per CDR3 protein comes from TCRdb applying MiXCR to the RT-PCR reads. The table shows around 600,000 distinct CDR3 sequences, with about 11% occurring only once. The germline V and J ends were trimmed by 3 bases and 1 base, with 10 bases remaining between them. The CDR3 has 15 amino acids. The V gene's germline CDR1 is SNHLY and CDR2 FYNNEI. These same records also appear under a second study, on T cells expressing NK-cell markers. As that report states: With UMIs, 5'RACE template switching was used to make TCR beta cDNA.

The gene calls are TRBV2 and TRBJ2-1; D is undetermined. This TCR was recovered from a man aged 50-60 years who received an inactivated influenza vaccine. Sequencing was performed on PBMCs from blood, taken on the day of vaccination. CDR3: CASSELNRSYNEQFF. CDR3 nucleotide sequence: TGTGCCAGCAGTGAGCTAAATCGGTCCTACAATGAGCAGTTCTTC.